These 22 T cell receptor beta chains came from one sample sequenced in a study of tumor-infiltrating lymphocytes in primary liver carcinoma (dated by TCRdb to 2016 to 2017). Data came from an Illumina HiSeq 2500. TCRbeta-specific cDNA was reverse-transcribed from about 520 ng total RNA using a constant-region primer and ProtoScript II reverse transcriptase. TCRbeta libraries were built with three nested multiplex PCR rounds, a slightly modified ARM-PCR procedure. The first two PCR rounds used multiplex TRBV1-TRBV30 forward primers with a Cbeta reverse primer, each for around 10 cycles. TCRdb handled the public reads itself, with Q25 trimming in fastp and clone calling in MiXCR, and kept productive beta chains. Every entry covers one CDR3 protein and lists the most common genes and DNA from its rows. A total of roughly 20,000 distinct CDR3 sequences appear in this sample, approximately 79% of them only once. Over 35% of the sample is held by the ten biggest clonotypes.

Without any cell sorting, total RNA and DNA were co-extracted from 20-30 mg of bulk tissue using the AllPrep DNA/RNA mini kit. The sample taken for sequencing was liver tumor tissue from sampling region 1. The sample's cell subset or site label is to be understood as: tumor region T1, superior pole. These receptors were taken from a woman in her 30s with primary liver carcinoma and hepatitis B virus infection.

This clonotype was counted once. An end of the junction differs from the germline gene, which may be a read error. The CDR3 sequence is CASSLRIGGRVATNEKLLF. In DNA, the CDR3 is TGTGCCAGCAGCTTGAGGATAGGCGGACGGGTTGCAACCAATGAAAAACTGCTTTTT. This sequence joins TRBV5-5 and TRBJ1-4; D not certain. The CDR3 runs to 19 residues. Looked up from germline, CDR1 is SGHKS and CDR2 is YYEKEE (reference sequence).

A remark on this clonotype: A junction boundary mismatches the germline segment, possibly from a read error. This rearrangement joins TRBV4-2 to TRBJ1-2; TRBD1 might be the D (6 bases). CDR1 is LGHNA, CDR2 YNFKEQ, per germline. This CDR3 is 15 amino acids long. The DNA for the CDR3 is TGTGCCAACAGCCGCGGCAGGAAGGGGGGTTATGGCTACACCTTC. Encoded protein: CANSRGRKGGYGYTF.

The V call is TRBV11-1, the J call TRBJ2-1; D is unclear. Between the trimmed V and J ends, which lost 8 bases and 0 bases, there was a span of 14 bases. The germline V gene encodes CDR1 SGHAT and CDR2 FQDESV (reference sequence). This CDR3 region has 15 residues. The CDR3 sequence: CASGRRLTSYNEQFF. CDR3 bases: TGTGCCAGCGGCCGGAGACTGACCTCCTACAATGAGCAGTTCTTC. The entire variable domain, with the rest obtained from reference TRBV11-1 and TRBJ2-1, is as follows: EAEVAQSPRYKITEKSQAVAFWCDPISGHATLYWYRQILGQGPELLVQFQDESVVDDSQLPKDRFSAERLKGVDSTLKIQPAELGDSAMYLCASGRRLTSYNEQFFGPGTRLTVL.

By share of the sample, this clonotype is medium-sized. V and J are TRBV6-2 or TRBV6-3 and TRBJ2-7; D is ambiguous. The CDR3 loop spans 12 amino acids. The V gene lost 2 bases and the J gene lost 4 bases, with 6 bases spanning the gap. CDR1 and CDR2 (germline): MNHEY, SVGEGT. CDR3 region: CASSYAQYEQYF. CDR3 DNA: TGTGCCAGCAGTTACGCTCAATACGAGCAGTACTTC.

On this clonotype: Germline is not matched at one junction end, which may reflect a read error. DNA of the CDR3: TGCGCCTGCAATGAAGCAGGAGCTCAAGATACGCAGTATTTT. This translates into CACNEAGAQDTQYF. The chain combines TRBV6-5 with TRBJ2-3; unclear D gene. Germline lookup yields CDR1 MNHEY and CDR2 SVGAGI. This CDR3 contains 14 residues.

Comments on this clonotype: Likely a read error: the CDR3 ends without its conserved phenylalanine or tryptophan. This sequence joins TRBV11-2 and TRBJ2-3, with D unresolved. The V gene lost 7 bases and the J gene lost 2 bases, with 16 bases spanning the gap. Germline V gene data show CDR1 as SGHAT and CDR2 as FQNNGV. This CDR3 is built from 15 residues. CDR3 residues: CASTSLLSDTDTQYV. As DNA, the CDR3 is TGTGCCAGCACCTCATTACTCTCTGACACAGATACGCAGTATGTT.

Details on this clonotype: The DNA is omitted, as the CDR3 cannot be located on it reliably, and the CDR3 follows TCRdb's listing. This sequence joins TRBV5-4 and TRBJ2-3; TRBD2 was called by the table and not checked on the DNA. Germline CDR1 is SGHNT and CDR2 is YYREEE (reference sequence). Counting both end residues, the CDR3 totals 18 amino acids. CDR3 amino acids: CASSNPVASGSRTDTRYF.

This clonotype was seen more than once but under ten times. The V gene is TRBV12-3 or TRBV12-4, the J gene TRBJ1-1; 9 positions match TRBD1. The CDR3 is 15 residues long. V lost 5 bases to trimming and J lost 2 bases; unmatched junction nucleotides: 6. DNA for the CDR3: TGTGCCAGCAGTCGAAGAACAGGGGGCAACACTGAAGCTTTCTTT. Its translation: CASSRRTGGNTEAFF.

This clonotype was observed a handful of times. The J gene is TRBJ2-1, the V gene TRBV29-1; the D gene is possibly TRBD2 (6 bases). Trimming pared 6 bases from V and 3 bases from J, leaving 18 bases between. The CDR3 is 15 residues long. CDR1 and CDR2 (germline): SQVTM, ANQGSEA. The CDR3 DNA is TGCAGCGTACATTCCGGACTACACAACTACAATGAGCAGTTCTTC. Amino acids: CSVHSGLHNYNEQFF.

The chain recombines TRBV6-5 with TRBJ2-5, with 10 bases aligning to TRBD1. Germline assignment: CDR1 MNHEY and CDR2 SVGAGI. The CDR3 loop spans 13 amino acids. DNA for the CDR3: TGTGCTAGAGGTACCGACAGGGGGCAGACCCAGTACTTC. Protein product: CARGTDRGQTQYF.

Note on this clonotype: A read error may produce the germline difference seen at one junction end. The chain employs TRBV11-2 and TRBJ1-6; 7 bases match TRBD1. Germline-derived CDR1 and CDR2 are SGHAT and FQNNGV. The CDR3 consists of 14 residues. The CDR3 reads CASGKETGNSPLRF. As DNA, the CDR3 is TGCGCCAGCGGGAAAGAGACAGGGAATTCACCCCTCCGCTTT.

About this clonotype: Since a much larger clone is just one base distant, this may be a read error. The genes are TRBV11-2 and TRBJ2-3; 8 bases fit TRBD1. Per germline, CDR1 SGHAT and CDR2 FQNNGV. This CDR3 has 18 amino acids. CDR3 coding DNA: TGTGTCAGCAGCCCGCGCCACCTACAGGGGGTGAGCACAGATACGCAGTATTTT. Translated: CVSSPRHLQGVSTDTQYF.

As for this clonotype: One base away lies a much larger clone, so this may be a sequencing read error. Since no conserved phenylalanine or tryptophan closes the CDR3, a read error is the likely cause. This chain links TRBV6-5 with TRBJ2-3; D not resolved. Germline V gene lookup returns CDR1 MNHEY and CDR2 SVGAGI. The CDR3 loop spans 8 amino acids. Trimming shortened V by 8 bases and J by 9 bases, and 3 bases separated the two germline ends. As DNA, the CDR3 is TGTGCCAGCGTCACGCAGTATTCT. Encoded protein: CASVTQYS.

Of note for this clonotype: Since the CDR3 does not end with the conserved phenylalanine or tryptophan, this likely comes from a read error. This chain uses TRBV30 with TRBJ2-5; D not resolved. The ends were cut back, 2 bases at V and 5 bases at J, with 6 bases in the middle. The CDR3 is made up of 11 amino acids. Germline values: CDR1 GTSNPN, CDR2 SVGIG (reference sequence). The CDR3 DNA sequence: TGTGCCTGGAGTTCGACGGAGACCCAGTACATC. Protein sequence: CAWSSTETQYI.

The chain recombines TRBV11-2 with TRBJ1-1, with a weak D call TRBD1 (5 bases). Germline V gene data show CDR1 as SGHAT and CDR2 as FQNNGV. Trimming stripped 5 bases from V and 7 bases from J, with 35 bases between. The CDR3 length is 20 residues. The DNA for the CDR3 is TGTGCCAGCAGCCCACATGAGCACGGACACCTTCGCTTTTGGGGCTATGAAGCTTTCTTT. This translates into CASSPHEHGHLRFWGYEAFF.

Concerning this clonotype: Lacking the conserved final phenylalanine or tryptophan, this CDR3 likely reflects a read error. The CDR3 sequence: CAISESAFRQETQYL. DNA of the CDR3: TGTGCCATCAGTGAGTCGGCTTTCAGACAAGAGACCCAGTACCTC. J is TRBJ2-5 and V is TRBV10-3, with D uncertain. CDR1 is ENHRY, CDR2 SYGVKD, per germline. Trimming shortened V by 0 bases and J by 2 bases, and 10 bases separated the two germline ends. This CDR3 comprises 15 residues.

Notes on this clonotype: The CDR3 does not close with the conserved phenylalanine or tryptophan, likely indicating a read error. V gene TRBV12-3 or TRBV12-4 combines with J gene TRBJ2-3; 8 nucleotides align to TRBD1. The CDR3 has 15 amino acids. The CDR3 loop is CASRLLSGGTNTQYL. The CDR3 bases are TGTGCCAGCAGGTTATTGTCAGGGGGCACAAATACGCAGTATCTT.

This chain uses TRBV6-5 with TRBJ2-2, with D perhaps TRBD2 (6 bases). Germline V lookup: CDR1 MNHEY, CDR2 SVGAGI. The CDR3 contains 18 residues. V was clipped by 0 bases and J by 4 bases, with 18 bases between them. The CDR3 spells CASSYSPEVGSGTGELFF. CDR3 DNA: TGTGCCAGCAGTTACTCCCCAGAGGTCGGGAGCGGCACCGGGGAGCTGTTTTTT.

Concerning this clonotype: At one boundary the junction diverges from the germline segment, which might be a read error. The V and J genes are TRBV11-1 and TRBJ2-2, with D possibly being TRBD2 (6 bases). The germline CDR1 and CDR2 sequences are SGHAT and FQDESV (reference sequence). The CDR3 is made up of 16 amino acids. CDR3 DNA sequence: TGTGCAAGCAGCTTAGTGGGGGGTACGAACACCGTGGAGCTGCTTTTT. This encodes CASSLVGGTNTVELLF.

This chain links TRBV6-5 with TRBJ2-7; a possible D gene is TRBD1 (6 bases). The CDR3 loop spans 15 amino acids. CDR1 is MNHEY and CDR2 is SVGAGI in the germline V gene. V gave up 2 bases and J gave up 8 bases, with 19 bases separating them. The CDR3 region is CASSYKDSSFYKQYF. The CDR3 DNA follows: TGTGCCAGCAGTTACAAGGACAGCAGCTTTTACAAGCAGTACTTC.

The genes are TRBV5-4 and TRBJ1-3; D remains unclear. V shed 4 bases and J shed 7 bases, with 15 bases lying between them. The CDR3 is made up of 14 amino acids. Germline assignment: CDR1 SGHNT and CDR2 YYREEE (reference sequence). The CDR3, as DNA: TGTGCCAGCAGCCGGACTGAACACGGGAACACCATATATTTT. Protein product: CASSRTEHGNTIYF. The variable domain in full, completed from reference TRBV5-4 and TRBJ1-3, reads ETGVTQSPTHLIKTRGQQVTLRCSSQSGHNTVSWYQQALGQGPQFIFQYYREEENGRGNFPPRFSGLQFPNYSSELNVNALELDDSALYLCASSRTEHGNTIYFGEGSWLTVV.

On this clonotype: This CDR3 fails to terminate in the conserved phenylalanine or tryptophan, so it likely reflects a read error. The CDR3 DNA reads TGTGCCAGCAGTAACCCAGCGGGTGTGTACGAGCAGTACCTC. This translates into CASSNPAGVYEQYL. The chain has TRBV6-1 and TRBJ2-7; possible D gene TRBD2, 6 bases. Looked up from germline, CDR1 is MNHNS and CDR2 is SASEGT. This CDR3 region has 14 residues. Trimming left V 5 bases short and J 4 bases short, with 15 bases between.